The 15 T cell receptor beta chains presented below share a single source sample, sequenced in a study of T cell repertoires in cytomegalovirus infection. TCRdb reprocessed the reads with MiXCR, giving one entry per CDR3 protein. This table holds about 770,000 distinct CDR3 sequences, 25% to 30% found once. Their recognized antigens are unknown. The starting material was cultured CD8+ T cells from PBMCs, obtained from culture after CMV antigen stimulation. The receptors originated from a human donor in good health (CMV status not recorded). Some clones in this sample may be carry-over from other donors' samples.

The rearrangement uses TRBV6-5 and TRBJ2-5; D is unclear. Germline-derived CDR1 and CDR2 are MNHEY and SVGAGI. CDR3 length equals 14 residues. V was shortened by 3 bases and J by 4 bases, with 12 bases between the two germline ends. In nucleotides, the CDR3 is TGTGCCAGCAGTTATCGTCTATTCTCAGAGACCCAGTACTTC. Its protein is CASSYRLFSETQYF.

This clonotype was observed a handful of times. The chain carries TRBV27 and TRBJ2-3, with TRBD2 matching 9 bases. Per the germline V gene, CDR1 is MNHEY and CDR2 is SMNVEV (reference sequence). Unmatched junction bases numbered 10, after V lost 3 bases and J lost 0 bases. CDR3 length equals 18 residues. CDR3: CASSFVTSGFLSTDTQYF. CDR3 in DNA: TGTGCCAGCAGTTTTGTGACTAGCGGATTCTTAAGCACAGATACGCAGTATTTT.

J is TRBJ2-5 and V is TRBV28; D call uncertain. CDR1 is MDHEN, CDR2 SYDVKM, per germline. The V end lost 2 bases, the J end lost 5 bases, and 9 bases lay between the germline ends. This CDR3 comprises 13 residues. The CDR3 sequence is CASSLPHLETQYF. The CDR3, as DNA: TGTGCCAGCAGTTTACCCCACTTGGAGACCCAGTACTTC.

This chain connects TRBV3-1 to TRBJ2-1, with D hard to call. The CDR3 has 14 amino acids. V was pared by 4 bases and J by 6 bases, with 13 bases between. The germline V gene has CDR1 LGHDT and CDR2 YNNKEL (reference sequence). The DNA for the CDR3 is TGTGCCAGCAGCCTAGACCTGATGGGCAATGAGCAGTTCTTC. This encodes CASSLDLMGNEQFF.

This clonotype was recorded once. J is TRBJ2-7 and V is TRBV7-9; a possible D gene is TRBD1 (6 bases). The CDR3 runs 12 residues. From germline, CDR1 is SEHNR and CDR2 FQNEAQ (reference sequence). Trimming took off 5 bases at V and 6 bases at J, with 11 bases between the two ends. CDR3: CASSLVTGEQYF. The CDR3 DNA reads TGTGCCAGCAGCCTCGTGACAGGCGAGCAGTACTTC.

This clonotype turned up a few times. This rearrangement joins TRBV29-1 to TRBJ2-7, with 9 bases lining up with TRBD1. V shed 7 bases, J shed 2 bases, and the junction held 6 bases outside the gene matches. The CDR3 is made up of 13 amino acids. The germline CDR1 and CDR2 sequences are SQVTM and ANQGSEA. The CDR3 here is CSAGTGPTYEQYF. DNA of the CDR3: TGCAGCGCCGGGACAGGGCCGACCTACGAGCAGTACTTC.

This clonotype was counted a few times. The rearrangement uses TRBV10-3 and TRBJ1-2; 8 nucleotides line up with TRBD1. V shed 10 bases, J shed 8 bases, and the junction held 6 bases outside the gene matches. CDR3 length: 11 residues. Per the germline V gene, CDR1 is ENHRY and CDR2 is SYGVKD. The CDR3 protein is CATQGADGYTF. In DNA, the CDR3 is TGTGCCACGCAGGGGGCGGACGGCTACACCTTC.

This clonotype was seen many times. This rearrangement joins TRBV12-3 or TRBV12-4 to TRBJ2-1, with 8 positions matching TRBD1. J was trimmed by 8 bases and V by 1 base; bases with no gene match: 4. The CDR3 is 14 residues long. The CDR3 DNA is TGTGCCAGCAGTTTAGGGTCAGGGGGCGATGAGCAGTTCTTC. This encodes CASSLGSGGDEQFF.

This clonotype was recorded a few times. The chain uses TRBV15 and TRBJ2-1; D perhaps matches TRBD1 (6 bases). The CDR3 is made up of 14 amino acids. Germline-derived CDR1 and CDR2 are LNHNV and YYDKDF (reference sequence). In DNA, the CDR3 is TGTGCTAAGGACAGCGGACACTCCTACAATGAGCAGTTCTTC. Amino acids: CAKDSGHSYNEQFF.

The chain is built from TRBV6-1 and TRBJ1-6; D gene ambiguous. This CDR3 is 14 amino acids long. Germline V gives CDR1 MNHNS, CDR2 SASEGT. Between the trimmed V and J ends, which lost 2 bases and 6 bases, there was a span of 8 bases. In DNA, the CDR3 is TGTGCCAGCAGTGAAACCAGGATTAATTCACCCCTCCACTTT. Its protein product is CASSETRINSPLHF.

As DNA, the CDR3 is TGCAGTGCTAGAGATCTCTCGGACCACAATGAGCAGTTCTTC. It codes for CSARDLSDHNEQFF. The chain joins TRBV20-1 to TRBJ2-1; D uncertain. The CDR3 runs 14 residues. Germline V lookup: CDR1 DFQATT, CDR2 SNEGSKA (reference sequence). Between the trimmed V and J ends, which lost 0 bases and 5 bases, there was a span of 11 bases.

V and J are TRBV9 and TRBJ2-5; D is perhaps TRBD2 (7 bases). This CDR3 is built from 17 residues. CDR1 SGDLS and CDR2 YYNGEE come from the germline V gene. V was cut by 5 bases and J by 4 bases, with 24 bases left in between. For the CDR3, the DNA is TGTGCCAGCAGTGCTAGTCCTCCCGGGGGGCGCGTAGAGACCCAGTACTTC. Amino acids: CASSASPPGGRVETQYF.

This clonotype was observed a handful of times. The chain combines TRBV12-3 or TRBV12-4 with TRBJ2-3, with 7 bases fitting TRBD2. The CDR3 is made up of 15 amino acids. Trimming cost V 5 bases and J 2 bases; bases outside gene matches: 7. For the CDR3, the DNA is TGTGCCAGCAGTGACTTCGCGGGGGTCACAGATACGCAGTATTTT. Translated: CASSDFAGVTDTQYF.

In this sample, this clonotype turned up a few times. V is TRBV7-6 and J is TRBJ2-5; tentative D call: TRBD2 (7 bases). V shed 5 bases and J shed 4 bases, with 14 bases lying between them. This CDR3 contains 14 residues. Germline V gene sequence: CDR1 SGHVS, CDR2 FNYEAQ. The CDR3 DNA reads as TGTGCCAGCAGCCCCTCTGGGGGGGCAGAGACCCAGTACTTC. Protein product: CASSPSGGAETQYF.

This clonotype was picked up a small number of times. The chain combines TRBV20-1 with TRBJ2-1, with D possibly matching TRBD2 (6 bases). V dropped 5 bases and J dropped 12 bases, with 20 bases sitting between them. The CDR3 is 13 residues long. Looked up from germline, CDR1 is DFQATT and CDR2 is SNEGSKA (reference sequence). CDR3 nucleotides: TGCAGTGCTCCCCCCGAGGAAATGGAGGGGCAGTTCTTC. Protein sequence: CSAPPEEMEGQFF.